The 18 T cell receptor beta chains listed next were all sequenced from one sample in a study of OX40 agonist ivuxolimab in advanced cancers. Measured with immunoSEQ multiplex PCR; TCRdb has only the in-frame clones, and not every one. The sample includes 30,000 to 40,000 clones, approximately 79% seen only once; the top ten take 11%. The specimen was CD4+ or CD8+ T cells sorted from blood, collected in a trial of the OX40 agonist ivuxolimab. The receptors come from an adult with an advanced solid tumor such as melanoma, head and neck, liver or kidney cancer.

This chain links TRBV5-6 with TRBJ2-7, with D tentatively TRBD1 (6 bases). The CDR3 is made up of 14 amino acids. Germline loops: CDR1 SGHDT, CDR2 YYEEEE. Trimming cost V 0 bases and J 4 bases, with 11 bases left between them. CDR3 nucleotide sequence: TGTGCCAGCAGCTTGGGGGGGCGCGAGTACGAGCAGTACTTC. Translated: CASSLGGREYEQYF.

The rearrangement links TRBV6-5 to TRBJ2-7; D is uncertain. The CDR3 extends over 12 amino acids. The germline gives CDR1 MNHEY, CDR2 SVGAGI. V was pared by 2 bases and J by 4 bases, with 6 bases between. The CDR3 nucleotides are TGTGCCAGCAGTTACAGCAGGTACGAGCAGTACTTC. It yields the protein CASSYSRYEQYF.

The chain is built from TRBV5-6 and TRBJ2-3; the D is unclear. The V and J ends lost 1 base and 4 bases respectively, with 10 bases between them. Germline V gene data show CDR1 as SGHDT and CDR2 as YYEEEE. CDR3 length: 14 amino acids. The CDR3, as DNA: TGTGCCAGCAGCTTGTCTATTGGCCCAGATACGCAGTATTTT. Translated: CASSLSIGPDTQYF.

The V call is TRBV20-1, the J call TRBJ2-5, with D possibly being TRBD2 (6 bases). Germline V gives CDR1 DFQATT, CDR2 SNEGSKA (reference sequence). The CDR3 runs to 11 residues. The CDR3 protein is CSQRLEETQYF. The CDR3 region has the DNA TGCAGCCAACGACTAGAGGAGACCCAGTACTTC.

V and J are TRBV6-5 and TRBJ1-5; D gene unclear. Trimming removed 4 bases from V and 3 bases from J, with 10 bases in between. The CDR3 is 14 amino acids. Germline CDR1 is MNHEY and CDR2 is SVGAGI. This CDR3 is CASSSGSYNQPQHF. In nucleotides, the CDR3 is TGTGCCAGCAGTTCAGGAAGCTACAATCAGCCCCAGCATTTT.

The chain carries TRBV18 and TRBJ2-7; D ambiguous. The CDR3 totals 11 residues. V was cut by 5 bases and J by 1 base, with 3 bases left in between. Germline-derived CDR1 and CDR2 are KGHSH and LQKENI. DNA for the CDR3: TGTGCCAGCTCATCATCCTACGAGCAGTACTTC. It translates to CASSSSYEQYF.

The chain is built from TRBV7-6 and TRBJ1-1, with 7 positions matching TRBD1. The V segment lost 5 bases and the J segment 1 base; nucleotides outside the gene matches: 7. The germline V gene encodes CDR1 SGHVS and CDR2 FNYEAQ. This CDR3 comprises 15 residues. The chain's CDR3 is CASSLWDSSNTEAFF. The CDR3 DNA reads TGTGCCAGCAGCCTTTGGGACAGCTCGAACACTGAAGCTTTCTTT. The entire variable domain, with the rest obtained from reference TRBV7-6 and TRBJ1-1, is as follows: GAGVSQSPRYKVTKRGQDVALRCDPISGHVSLYWYRQALGQGPEFLTYFNYEAQQDKSGLPNDRFSAERPEGSISTLTIQRTEQRDSAMYRCASSLWDSSNTEAFFGQGTRLTVV.

V is TRBV7-6 and J is TRBJ2-1; 11 bases are a match to TRBD2. The CDR3 runs 15 residues. The germline V gene encodes CDR1 SGHVS and CDR2 FNYEAQ. V lost 4 bases, J lost 6 bases, and 5 bases stayed unmatched. CDR3 in DNA: TGTGCCAGCAGCTCCGAGACTAGCGGGGTCAATGAGCAGTTCTTC. The encoded protein is CASSSETSGVNEQFF. The full variable domain, with the rest looked up from reference TRBV7-6 and TRBJ2-1, is GAGVSQSPRYKVTKRGQDVALRCDPISGHVSLYWYRQALGQGPEFLTYFNYEAQQDKSGLPNDRFSAERPEGSISTLTIQRTEQRDSAMYRCASSSETSGVNEQFFGPGTRLTVL.

The J gene is TRBJ2-1, the V gene TRBV9; D may be TRBD1 or TRBD2 (5 bases each). CDR1 and CDR2 from the germline V gene are SGDLS and YYNGEE. CDR3 size: 16 residues. V lost 4 bases and J lost 1, with 15 bases in between. The CDR3 DNA sequence: TGTGCCAGCAGCCGAGGGGAAATCGCTTCCTACAATGAGCAGTTCTTC. The encoded protein is CASSRGEIASYNEQFF.

The chain has TRBV6-5 and TRBJ2-7, with D possibly TRBD1 on 5 matching bases. The ends were cut back, 8 bases at V and 4 bases at J, with 9 bases in the middle. Germline V lookup: CDR1 MNHEY, CDR2 SVGAGI. The length of the CDR3 is 11 residues. The CDR3 sequence: CASGQGYEQYF. The CDR3 nucleotides are TGTGCCAGCGGGCAGGGATACGAGCAGTACTTC.

V and J are TRBV28 and TRBJ1-2, with TRBD1 matching over 9 bases. CDR1 and CDR2 from the germline V gene are MDHEN and SYDVKM. J was trimmed by 0 bases and V by 5 bases; bases with no gene match: 4. This CDR3 region has 15 residues. The CDR3 DNA reads TGTGCCAGCAGTCCTGGGGACAGGGCTAACTATGGCTACACCTTC. Protein product: CASSPGDRANYGYTF.

The chain couples TRBV6-5 to TRBJ1-1; D might be TRBD1 (5 bases). Germline V gives CDR1 MNHEY, CDR2 SVGAGI. Trimming cost V 1 base and J 5 bases, with 17 bases left between them. The CDR3 is 16 amino acids. CDR3 loop: CASSYWGWGEYTEAFF. For the CDR3, the DNA is TGTGCCAGCAGTTACTGGGGCTGGGGAGAATATACTGAAGCTTTCTTT.

CDR3 nucleotides: TGTGCCAGCAGCTACGGGACAGGGGGCCGAGGAGGCTACACCTTC. This encodes CASSYGTGGRGGYTF. The chain joins TRBV7-2 to TRBJ1-2; 12 bases are shared with TRBD1. The germline V gene encodes CDR1 SGHTA and CDR2 FQGNSA. Germline trimming cut 4 bases from V and 8 bases from J; bases unmatched to any gene: 8. The CDR3 extends over 15 amino acids.

V is TRBV30 and J is TRBJ2-5; tentatively, D is TRBD2 (5 bases). Trimming removed 5 bases at V and 0 bases at J, with 10 bases between. The germline V gene encodes CDR1 GTSNPN and CDR2 SVGIG (reference sequence). The CDR3 spans 13 residues. In DNA form, the CDR3 reads TGTGCCTGGGGGAGTAACTACCAAGAGACCCAGTACTTC. It translates to CAWGSNYQETQYF.

This chain connects TRBV7-2 to TRBJ1-5; D gene unclear. This CDR3 contains 14 residues. Trimming took off 4 bases at V and 3 bases at J, with 10 bases between the two ends. The V gene's germline CDR1 is SGHTA and CDR2 FQGNSA. The CDR3 DNA is TGTGCCAGCAGCTCCGCCCGACCCAATCAGCCCCAGCATTTT. Its protein is CASSSARPNQPQHF. Based on the CDR3 plus reference TRBV7-2 and TRBJ1-5, the full variable domain is GAGVSQSPSNKVTEKGKDVELRCDPISGHTALYWYRQSLGQGLEFLIYFQGNSAPDKSGLPSDRFSAERTGGSVSTLTIQRTQQEDSAVYLCASSSARPNQPQHFGDGTRLSIL.

The J gene is TRBJ2-1, the V gene TRBV6-5, with 8 bases identical to TRBD1. Germline V gene lookup returns CDR1 MNHEY and CDR2 SVGAGI. With V trimmed by 9 bases and J by 5 bases, 9 bases remained unmatched. The CDR3 consists of 14 residues. The chain's CDR3 is CASRWGTGNNEQFF. In DNA form, the CDR3 reads TGTGCCAGTAGGTGGGGGACAGGTAACAATGAGCAGTTCTTC.

This sequence joins TRBV6-1 and TRBJ2-7; 7 positions agree with TRBD1. Germline V lookup: CDR1 MNHNS, CDR2 SASEGT. The V gene end was trimmed by 4 bases and the J gene end by 1 base; junction bases not matched to a gene: 4. The CDR3 covers 14 residues. The CDR3 DNA sequence: TGTGCCAGCAGTGTCGACAGGGAGTCCTACGAGCAGTACTTC. Protein: CASSVDRESYEQYF.

The chain has TRBV6-1 and TRBJ2-7; D tentatively reads TRBD1 or TRBD2 (5 bases each). This CDR3 spans 18 amino acids. The ends were cut back, 1 base at V and 2 bases at J, with 21 bases in the middle. Germline CDR1 reads MNHNS; CDR2 reads SASEGT. This CDR3 reads CASSEGSGIGGKPYEQYF. CDR3 nucleotides: TGTGCCAGCAGTGAAGGGTCAGGGATAGGAGGTAAACCCTACGAGCAGTACTTC.